This T cell receptor (beta chain) is drawn from a study of blood T cell repertoires in COVID-19. About the study: Spain, Italy and the United States supplied samples that represented acute and convalescent COVID-19. PBMCs, B-cell-depleted T cells, or T cells were the source of the cDNA or gDNA that made up the material.

Original processing methods: Using reference gene primer amplification, nucleated cell counts were estimated. The method was immunoSEQ multiplex PCR; TCRdb's version includes in-frame clones alone and lacks a portion of them. V and J calls and clone size follow that table, whereas D and trimming were derived from the DNA. This repertoire shows over 70,000 clones, roughly 86% found once; its top ten account for 10%. The CDR3 totals 15 residues. From germline, CDR1 is MRHNA and CDR2 SNTAGT. J was trimmed by 2 bases and V by 3 bases; bases with no gene match: 2. The sequenced sample was peripheral blood. The gene calls are TRBV6-4 and TRBJ2-3, with 10 bases fitting TRBD2. This TCR came from a man aged 60 to 69 with acute or convalescent COVID-19. As DNA, the CDR3 is TGTGCCAGCAGTGAACTAGCGGGGTTCACAGATACGCAGTATTTT. Its translation: CASSELAGFTDTQYF.